These 22 T cell receptor beta chains were all obtained from the same sample, sequenced in a study of beta chain features in type 1 diabetes. Broader study findings: Within each of all four CD4+ subsets, Type 1 diabetes patients had TCRB CDR3s that were moderately but significantly shorter.

Antigens for these TCRs are unknown. All of the isolated RNA was reverse transcribed, so expressed TCRB transcripts were sequenced. Sequencing was performed with immunoSEQ multiplex PCR; in TCRdb, only in-frame clones are kept and a portion is missing. The sample has about 700,000 clones; 13% are singletons. The sequencing input was naive CD4+ T cells from blood. All receptors derive from a man younger than 35 with type 1 diabetes.

As concerns this clone: The same CDR3 also results from other DNA sequences found in this sample. The V gene is TRBV30, the J gene TRBJ1-1, with a weak D call TRBD1 (5 bases). Looked up from germline, CDR1 is GTSNPN and CDR2 is SVGIG (reference sequence). This CDR3 region has 10 residues. V shed 2 bases and J shed 9 bases, with 7 bases lying between them. CDR3 in DNA: TGTGCCTGGAGTCGGGGCAAAGCTTTCTTT. Residues: CAWSRGKAFF.

In this sample, this clone turned up a few times. The chain combines TRBV5-1 with TRBJ2-2; 9 bases agree with TRBD1. Germline trimming cut 4 bases from V and 4 bases from J; bases unmatched to any gene: 8. The CDR3 is 16 residues long. Looked up from germline, CDR1 is SGHRS and CDR2 is YFSETQ. CDR3 sequence reads: CASSLTGGAGTGELFF. In DNA form, the CDR3 reads TGCGCCAGCAGCCTCACAGGGGGCGCGGGCACCGGGGAGCTGTTTTTT.

This clone occurred a few times. V is TRBV2 and J is TRBJ2-7, with D perhaps matching TRBD1 (6 bases). Trimming shortened V by 8 bases and J by 13 bases, and 27 bases separated the two germline ends. Germline CDR1 SNHLY, CDR2 FYNNEI. CDR3 length: 14 residues. The CDR3 DNA is TGTGCCAGCTCCCAGGGGCTCGACGAGAGGCCCAGTTACTTC. It translates to CASSQGLDERPSYF.

This clone was counted between two and nine times. The chain is built from TRBV10-3 and TRBJ2-3; 7 positions match TRBD1. Germline loops: CDR1 ENHRY, CDR2 SYGVKD. The CDR3 sequence is 15 residues long. V lost 2 bases, J lost 6 bases, and 8 bases stayed unmatched. DNA of the CDR3: TGTGCCATCAGTGAGGCAAAAGGGGGCGCGGATACGCAGTATTTT. Its translation: CAISEAKGGADTQYF.

The rearrangement joins TRBV13 to TRBJ2-1; 11 bases align to TRBD2. V was clipped by 5 bases and J by 9 bases; unmatched bases: 15. The length of the CDR3 is 17 residues. Germline V lookup: CDR1 PRHDT, CDR2 FYEKMQ (reference sequence). The CDR3 is CASSRTSSGGTSSEQFF. CDR3 bases: TGTGCCAGCAGCCGAACTTCTAGCGGGGGGACCTCTTCTGAGCAGTTCTTC. The complete variable domain, with remaining parts taken from reference TRBV13 and TRBJ2-1, reads AAGVIQSPRHLIKEKRETATLKCYPIPRHDTVYWYQQGPGQDPQFLISFYEKMQSDKGSIPDRFSAQQFSDYHSELNMSSLELGDSALYFCASSRTSSGGTSSEQFFGPGTRLTVL.

V and J are TRBV6-5 and TRBJ2-7; TRBD1 agrees at 7 bases. The length of the CDR3 is 14 residues. V lost 2 bases and J lost 4; bases outside the gene matches: 5. In germline, CDR1 is MNHEY, CDR2 SVGAGI. The CDR3 DNA reads TGTGCCAGCAGTTACCAGGGACAGACTTACGAGCAGTACTTC. Its translation: CASSYQGQTYEQYF.

The V and J genes are TRBV30 and TRBJ2-1; D is ambiguous. V was pared by 1 base and J by 0 bases, with 10 bases between. The V gene's germline CDR1 is GTSNPN and CDR2 SVGIG (reference sequence). The CDR3 has 15 amino acids. The CDR3 protein is CAWSDRASSYNEQFF. The CDR3 nucleotides read TGTGCCTGGAGTGACCGGGCCAGCTCCTACAATGAGCAGTTCTTC.

This clone was observed a handful of times. Other DNA sequences in this specimen translate into the identical CDR3. V gene TRBV28 combines with J gene TRBJ2-1; no clear D gene. This CDR3 is 10 amino acids long. CDR1 and CDR2 from the germline V gene are MDHEN and SYDVKM. Trimming pared 5 bases from V and 7 bases from J, leaving 3 bases between. For the CDR3, the DNA is TGTGCCAGCAGTGGAAATGAGCAGTTCTTC. The encoded protein is CASSGNEQFF.

The table lists this clone with a few counts. The CDR3 nucleotides are TGTGCCAGCAGTTTAACCGGGACAGGGAACACTGAAGCTTTCTTT. Translated, it gives CASSLTGTGNTEAFF. This chain uses TRBV6-6 with TRBJ1-1; 8 bases line up with TRBD1. This CDR3 spans 15 amino acids. Trimming at V came to 4 bases and at J to 1 base, leaving 5 bases not matched to a gene. Germline loops: CDR1 MNHNY, CDR2 SVGAGI (reference sequence).

This rearrangement joins TRBV6-5 to TRBJ2-5, with D unclear. The V gene's germline CDR1 is MNHEY and CDR2 SVGAGI. V gave up 4 bases and J gave up 1 base, with 4 bases separating them. CDR3 size: 12 residues. This chain's CDR3 is CASSSSQETQYF. As DNA, the CDR3 is TGTGCCAGCAGTTCCAGCCAAGAGACCCAGTACTTC.

This clone was counted a few times. The chain recombines TRBV29-1 with TRBJ1-4; maybe TRBD1 (5 bases). V lost 4 bases to trimming and J lost 8 bases, with 26 bases between them. Germline-derived CDR1 and CDR2 are SQVTM and ANQGSEA. The CDR3 has 17 residues. The CDR3 DNA is TGCAGCGTTGCTCGGCAGGGTTGGTTTTTAGTTGGGGAAAAACTGTTTTTT. It yields the protein CSVARQGWFLVGEKLFF.

On this clone: Mismatch with germline at one junction end may stem from a read error. This sequence joins TRBV5-4 and TRBJ2-7, with 9 bases lining up with TRBD2. In germline, CDR1 is SGHNT, CDR2 YYREEE (reference sequence). The CDR3 contains 15 residues. The CDR3 nucleotides are TGTGCCAGCAGATTGGACCTAGCGGGGACCTACGAGCAGTACTTC. It is translated as CASRLDLAGTYEQYF. The whole variable domain, filled in from reference TRBV5-4 and TRBJ2-7, reads ETGVTQSPTHLIKTRGQQVTLRCSSQSGHNTVSWYQQALGQGPQFIFQYYREEENGRGNFPPRFSGLQFPNYSSELNVNALELDDSALYLCASRLDLAGTYEQYFGPGTRLTVT.

This clone was picked up a small number of times. Here the CDR3 reads CAISESEGYTEAFF. CDR3 in DNA: TGTGCCATCAGTGAGTCCGAGGGGTACACTGAAGCTTTCTTT. The chain has TRBV10-3 and TRBJ1-1; tentative D call: TRBD1 (5 bases). CDR3 length: 14 residues. The germline CDR1 and CDR2 sequences are ENHRY and SYGVKD. V shed 0 bases and J shed 3 bases, with 8 bases lying between them.

In its sample, this clone was seen a few times. The J gene is TRBJ2-3, the V gene TRBV5-1; D perhaps matches TRBD1 (6 bases). V was pared by 4 bases and J by 7 bases, with 16 bases between. Per the germline V gene, CDR1 is SGHRS and CDR2 is YFSETQ. CDR3 length equals 14 residues. CDR3 region: CASSEWTDRNTQYF. CDR3 DNA sequence: TGCGCCAGCAGCGAATGGACAGACCGAAATACGCAGTATTTT.

The chain has TRBV27 and TRBJ2-4; D may be TRBD1 or TRBD2 (5 bases each). Germline CDR1 and CDR2: MNHEY and SMNVEV (reference sequence). This CDR3 has 14 amino acids. V lost 2 bases to trimming and J lost 6 bases, with 11 bases between them. The CDR3 loop reads CASSLGRERNIQYF. In DNA, the CDR3 is TGTGCCAGCAGTTTAGGCAGGGAGCGAAACATTCAGTACTTC.

The chain recombines TRBV27 with TRBJ1-1; a weak D match, TRBD1 (5 bases). Germline V lookup: CDR1 MNHEY, CDR2 SMNVEV (reference sequence). CDR3 length equals 13 residues. V lost 6 bases, J lost 1 base, and 9 bases lay in between. The CDR3 here is CASRDRENTEAFF. CDR3 nucleotide sequence: TGTGCCAGCAGAGACAGAGAGAACACTGAAGCTTTCTTT.

The genes are TRBV14 and TRBJ1-6; the D is unclear. The CDR3 has 14 residues. Per germline, CDR1 SGHDN and CDR2 FVKESK. Deletions cut 4 bases from V and 9 bases from J, with 13 bases between. The CDR3 DNA follows: TGTGCCAGCAGCCGAACCCGGGCGGGTTCACCCCTCCACTTT. Protein product: CASSRTRAGSPLHF.

J is TRBJ2-7 and V is TRBV28; 13 bases are shared with TRBD2. The V and J ends lost 8 bases and 7 bases, in that order; junction bases with no gene match: 8. The CDR3 covers 14 residues. The germline V gene has CDR1 MDHEN and CDR2 SYDVKM. The CDR3 sequence is CASGTSGGAWEQYF. The CDR3 DNA reads TGTGCCAGCGGTACTAGCGGGGGGGCCTGGGAGCAGTACTTC.

This clone was seen only a few times. The DNA for the CDR3 is TGTGCCATCAGCGAGCTCTCGGGGAACTATGGCTACACCTTC. Translation: CAISELSGNYGYTF. The rearrangement uses TRBV10-3 and TRBJ1-2; D uncertain. This CDR3 spans 14 amino acids. Trimming left V 6 bases short and J 2 bases short, with 13 bases between. Germline CDR1 is ENHRY and CDR2 is SYGVKD.

The chain recombines TRBV7-2 with TRBJ2-3, with D unresolved. V lost 1 base to trimming and J lost 2 bases, with 13 bases between them. The length of the CDR3 is 16 residues. CDR1 is SGHTA and CDR2 is FQGNSA in the germline V gene. The chain's CDR3 is CASSLGLSGDTDTQYF. The CDR3 DNA reads TGTGCCAGCAGCTTAGGTTTGAGTGGAGACACAGATACGCAGTATTTT.

V usage is TRBV6-5 and J usage is TRBJ1-5; D call uncertain. Trimming removed 6 bases from V and 2 bases from J, with 11 bases in between. The CDR3 is 14 residues long. Germline values: CDR1 MNHEY, CDR2 SVGAGI. This chain's CDR3 is CASSLVQGNQPQHF. In DNA form, the CDR3 reads TGTGCCAGCAGCCTCGTGCAGGGCAATCAGCCCCAGCATTTT.

The J gene is TRBJ2-1, the V gene TRBV2; D not certain. Germline CDR1 reads SNHLY; CDR2 reads FYNNEI. Trimming stripped 7 bases from V and 4 bases from J, with 20 bases between. This CDR3 is built from 16 residues. Written as DNA, the CDR3 is TGTGCCAGCAACCCGCAAGGGAAATCCGCTTACAATGAGCAGTTCTTC. Its protein is CASNPQGKSAYNEQFF.